This T cell receptor beta chain was recovered during a study of T cells in Graves' hyperthyroidism and ophthalmopathy. The CDR3 totals 17 residues. V shed 1 base and J 5 bases; nucleotides not matched to a gene: 12. The germline CDR1 and CDR2 sequences are SGHDN and FVKESK. The source material, RNA transcripts, was used to amplify TCR beta CDR3 regions. A set of HTBI primers served as the primers for a first-round RT-PCR of the TCR CDR3. TCRdb processed the multiplex PCR reads anew with MiXCR; each CDR3 protein has one entry. The sample yields a few hundred thousand distinct CDR3 sequences, less than 20% seen once.

Material for sequencing was blood. This chain links TRBV14 with TRBJ1-2; 8 nucleotides match TRBD1. This clonotype was sampled from a man aged 50 to 59 with Graves' ophthalmopathy. The CDR3 reads CASSQGPQAGGLYGYTF. In nucleotides, the CDR3 is TGTGCCAGCAGCCAAGGCCCCCAGGCAGGGGGCCTTTATGGCTACACCTTC.